This T cell receptor (beta chain) was retrieved from a study of cytomegalovirus exposure and HLA in healthy donors. CDR1 is KGHSH and CDR2 is LQKENI in the germline V gene. Trimming pared 5 bases from V and 3 bases from J, leaving 14 bases between. This CDR3 contains 15 residues. With respect to this clone: No antigen is known for it.

Broader study findings: With further analysis later on, most CMV-associated TCR beta chains appeared HLA-restricted. CMV serostatus was the sole immune exposure data available.

The PCR had 60 Vbeta and 13 Jbeta primers. The assay was immunoSEQ multiplex PCR, and TCRdb's table has in-frame clones only and misses some. Of about 180,000 clones listed, roughly 85% were seen once; the top ten hold approximately 0.73%. The sequence was collected from a woman in her thirties or forties in good health and CMV-seronegative. The sample comprised PBMCs. The gene calls are TRBV18 and TRBJ2-1, with unresolved D. The CDR3 loop is CASSNRLGDYNEQFF. Here the CDR3 DNA reads TGTGCCAGCTCAAATCGGCTAGGAGACTACAATGAGCAGTTCTTC.